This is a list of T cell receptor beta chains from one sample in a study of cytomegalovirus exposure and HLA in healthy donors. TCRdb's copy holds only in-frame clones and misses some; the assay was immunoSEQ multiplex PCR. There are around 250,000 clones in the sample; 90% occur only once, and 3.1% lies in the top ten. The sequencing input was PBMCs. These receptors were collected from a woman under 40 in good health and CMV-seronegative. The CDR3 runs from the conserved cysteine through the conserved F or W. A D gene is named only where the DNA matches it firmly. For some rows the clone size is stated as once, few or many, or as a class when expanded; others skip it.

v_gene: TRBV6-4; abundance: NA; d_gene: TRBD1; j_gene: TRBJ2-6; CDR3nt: TGTGCCAGCAGGGACAGGGGATCCTCTGGGGCCAACGTCCTGACTTTC; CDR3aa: CASRDRGSSGANVLTF
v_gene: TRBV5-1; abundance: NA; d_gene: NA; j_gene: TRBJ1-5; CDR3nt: TGCGCCAGCAGCCAAACCACAGATAGCAATCAGCCCCAGCATTTT; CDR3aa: CASSQTTDSNQPQHF
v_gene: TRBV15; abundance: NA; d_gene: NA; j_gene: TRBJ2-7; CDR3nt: TGTGCCACCAGCAGAGTCCTTTCGCGGGGCCCCTACGAGCAGTACTTC; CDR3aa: CATSRVLSRGPYEQYF
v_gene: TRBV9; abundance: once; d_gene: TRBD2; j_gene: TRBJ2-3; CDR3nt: TGTGCCAGCAGCGAAGAACTAGCGGGAGGACGAAATACGCAGTATTTT; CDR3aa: CASSEELAGGRNTQYF
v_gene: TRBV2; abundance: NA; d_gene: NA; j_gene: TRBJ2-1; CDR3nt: TGTGCCAGCAGGATGGGAAGGGACTACAATGAGCAGTTCTTC; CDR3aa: CASRMGRDYNEQFF
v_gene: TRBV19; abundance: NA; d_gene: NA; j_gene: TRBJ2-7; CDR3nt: TGTGCCAGTAGTCCCCCGACGGGCAGGGACTACGAGCAGTACTTC; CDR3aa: CASSPPTGRDYEQYF
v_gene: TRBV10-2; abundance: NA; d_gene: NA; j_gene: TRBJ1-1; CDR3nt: TGCGCCAGCAGTGAGTCAGGGGGTGGCACTGAAGCTTTCTTT; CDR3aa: CASSESGGGTEAFF
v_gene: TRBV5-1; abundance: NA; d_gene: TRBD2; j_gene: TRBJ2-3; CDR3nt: TGCGCCAGCAGCTTAGCGGGAGGGAGCACAGATACGCAGTATTTT; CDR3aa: CASSLAGGSTDTQYF
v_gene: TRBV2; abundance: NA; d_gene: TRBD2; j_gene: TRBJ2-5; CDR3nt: TGTGCCAGCCGAGGTCTGACTAGCGGGAGTTGGCAAGAGACCCAGTACTTC; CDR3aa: CASRGLTSGSWQETQYF
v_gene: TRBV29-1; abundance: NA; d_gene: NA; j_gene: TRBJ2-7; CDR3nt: TGCAGCGTTGATGCAGAGTACGAGCAGTACTTC; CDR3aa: CSVDAEYEQYF
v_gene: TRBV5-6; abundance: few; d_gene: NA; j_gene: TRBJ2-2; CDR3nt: TGTGCCAGCAGCTTGGTTGCCGGGGAGCTGTTTTTT; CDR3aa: CASSLVAGELFF
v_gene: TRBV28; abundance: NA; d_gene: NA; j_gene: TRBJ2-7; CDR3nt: TGTGCCAGCAGTTTAAGGGCAGAAACCTACGAGCAGTACTTC; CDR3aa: CASSLRAETYEQYF
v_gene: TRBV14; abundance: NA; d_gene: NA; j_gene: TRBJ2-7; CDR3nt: TGTGCCAGCAGCCAAGCCCTTTCCTACGAGCAGTACTTC; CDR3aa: CASSQALSYEQYF
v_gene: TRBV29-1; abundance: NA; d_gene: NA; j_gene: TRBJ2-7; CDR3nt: TGCAGCGCCAAAGAGACAGAGTACGAGCAGTACTTC; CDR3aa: CSAKETEYEQYF
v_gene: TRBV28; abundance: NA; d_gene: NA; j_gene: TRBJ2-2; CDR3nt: TGTGCCAGCAGTTCGGGGGCCGGGGAGCTGTTTTTT; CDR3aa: CASSSGAGELFF
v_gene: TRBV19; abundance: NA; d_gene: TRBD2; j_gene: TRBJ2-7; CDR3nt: TGTGCCAGTACCAATAGGACTAGCGGGCCAAGAAGATACGAGCAGTACTTC; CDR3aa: CASTNRTSGPRRYEQYF
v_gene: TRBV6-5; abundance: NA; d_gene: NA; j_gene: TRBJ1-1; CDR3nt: TGTGCCAGCTCCGGAGCACAGGGAGTCACTGAAGCTTTCTTT; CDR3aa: CASSGAQGVTEAFF
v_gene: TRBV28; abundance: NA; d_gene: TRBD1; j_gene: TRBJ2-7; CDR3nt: TGTGCCAGCACCGACAGGGGCTACATGGGGTACGAGCAGTACTTC; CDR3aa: CASTDRGYMGYEQYF
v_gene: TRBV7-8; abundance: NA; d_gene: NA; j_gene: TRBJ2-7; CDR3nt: TGTGCCAGCAGCCCCCTTTTAGCTTCCTACGAGCAGTACTTC; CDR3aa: CASSPLLASYEQYF
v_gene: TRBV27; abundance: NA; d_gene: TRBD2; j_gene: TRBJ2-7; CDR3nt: TGTGCCAGCAGCCCCAGACTAGCGGGGATCTCCTACGAGCAGTACTTC; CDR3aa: CASSPRLAGISYEQYF
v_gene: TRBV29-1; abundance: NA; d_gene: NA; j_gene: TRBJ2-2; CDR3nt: TGCAGCGGGAGATTGGACACCGGGGAGCTGTTTTTT; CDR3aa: CSGRLDTGELFF
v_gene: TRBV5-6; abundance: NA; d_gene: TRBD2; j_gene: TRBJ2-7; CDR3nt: TGTGCCAGCAGCTTAATAGCGGGAAACTCCTACGAGCAGTACTTC; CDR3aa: CASSLIAGNSYEQYF
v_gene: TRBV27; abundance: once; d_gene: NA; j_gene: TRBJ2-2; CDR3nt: TGTGCCAGCCGGGGACGGGTGAACACCGGGGAGCTGTTTTTT; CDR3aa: CASRGRVNTGELFF
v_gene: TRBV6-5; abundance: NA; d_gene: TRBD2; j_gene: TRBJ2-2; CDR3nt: TGTGCCAGCAGTTACGGCCTAGCGGACAACACCGGGGAGCTGTTTTTT; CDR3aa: CASSYGLADNTGELFF
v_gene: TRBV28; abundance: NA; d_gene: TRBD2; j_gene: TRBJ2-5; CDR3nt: TGTGCCAGCAGTTTAGAAGCGGGAGGTGGCGAGACCCAGTACTTC; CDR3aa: CASSLEAGGGETQYF
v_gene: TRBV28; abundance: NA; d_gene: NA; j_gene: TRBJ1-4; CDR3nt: TGTGCCAGCAGTCAGCGGGGAGGCCTTGCAACTAATGAAAAACTGTTTTTT; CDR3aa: CASSQRGGLATNEKLFF
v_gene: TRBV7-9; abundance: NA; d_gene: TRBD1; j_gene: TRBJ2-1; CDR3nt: TGTGCCAGCAGCTTGGGACAGGGGGCGCACAATGAGCAGTTCTTC; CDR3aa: CASSLGQGAHNEQFF
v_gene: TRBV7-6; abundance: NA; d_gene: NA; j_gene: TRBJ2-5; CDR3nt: TGTGCCAGCAGCTTAGTAACGAAGAGTGAGACCCAGTACTTC; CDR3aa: CASSLVTKSETQYF
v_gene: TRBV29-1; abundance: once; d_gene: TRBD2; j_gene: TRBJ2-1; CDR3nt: TGCAGCGTTGAACCACCGGGACTAGCGGGAGGGCCCTACAATGAGCAGTTCTTC; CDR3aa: CSVEPPGLAGGPYNEQFF
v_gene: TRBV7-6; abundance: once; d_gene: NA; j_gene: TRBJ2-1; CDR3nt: TGTGCCAGCAGCTTAGCTCCGAGCGGGACATATTCCTACAATGAGCAGTTCTTC; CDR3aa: CASSLAPSGTYSYNEQFF
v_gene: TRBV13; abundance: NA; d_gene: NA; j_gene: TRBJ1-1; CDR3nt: TGTGCCAGCAGCTTAGGAAGCACTGAAGCTTTCTTT; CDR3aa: CASSLGSTEAFF
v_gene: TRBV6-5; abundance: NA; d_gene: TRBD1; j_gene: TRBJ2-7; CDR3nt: TGTGCCAGCAGTTTCGGGACAGGGGGGACCTACGAGCAGTACTTC; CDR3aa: CASSFGTGGTYEQYF
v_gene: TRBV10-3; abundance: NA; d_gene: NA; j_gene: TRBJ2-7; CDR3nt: TGTGCCATCAGCGACGGGCCACATATCTCCTACGAGCAGTACTTC; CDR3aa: CAISDGPHISYEQYF
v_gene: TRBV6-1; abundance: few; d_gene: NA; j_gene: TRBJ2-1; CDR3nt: TGTGCCAGCAGTGATTTGGCCGGGGGCCACAATGAGCAGTTCTTC; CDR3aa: CASSDLAGGHNEQFF
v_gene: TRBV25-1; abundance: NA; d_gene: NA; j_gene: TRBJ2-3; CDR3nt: TGTGCCAGCAGCACAGGGTTAAATACGCAGTATTTT; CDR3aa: CASSTGLNTQYF
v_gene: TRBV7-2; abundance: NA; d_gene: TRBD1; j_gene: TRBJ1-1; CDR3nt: TGTGCCAGCAGCCTTGCCGGGACAGGGCAGCAAACAGCTTTCTTT; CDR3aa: CASSLAGTGQQTAFF
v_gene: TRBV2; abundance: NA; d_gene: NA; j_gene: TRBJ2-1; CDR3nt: TGTGCCAGCAGTACACAACAGGGTTACGAGCAGTTCTTC; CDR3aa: CASSTQQGYEQFF
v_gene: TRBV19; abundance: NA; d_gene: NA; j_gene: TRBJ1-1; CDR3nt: TGTGCCAGTAGTATTAACGACCGGTCAAGCTCTGAAGCTTTCTTT; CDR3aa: CASSINDRSSSEAFF